This T cell receptor (beta chain) was observed in a study of cytomegalovirus exposure and HLA in healthy donors. Study findings and constraints: Published work reported that the classifier diagnosed cytomegalovirus status with high specificity and sensitivity.

With V trimmed by 5 bases and J by 5 bases, 4 bases remained unmatched. CDR3 length: 14 residues. Looked up from germline, CDR1 is SEHNR and CDR2 is FQNEAQ (reference sequence). Though nominally healthy at sampling, donors likely had unrecorded immune exposures. Concerning this clone itself: Its antigen is currently unknown.

PCR primers comprised 60 Vbeta and 13 Jbeta primers. Here immunoSEQ multiplex PCR was the method, and the copy in TCRdb shows in-frame clones only, minus some. Seen here are approximately 180,000 clones, about 81% observed once, and the top ten hold 2% to 2.5%. This sequence originates from a woman aged 25 to 39 in good health and CMV-seronegative. The sample comprised PBMCs. This chain joins TRBV7-9 and TRBJ2-1; 9 bases fit TRBD1. Here the CDR3 reads CASSLRTGDNEQFF. The DNA of the CDR3 is TGTGCCAGCAGCCTTCGGACAGGGGACAATGAGCAGTTCTTC.